These 13 T cell receptor beta chains were all obtained from the same sample, sequenced in a study of response to subunit inactivated influenza vaccine. TCRdb reprocessed the RT-PCR reads with MiXCR, giving one entry per CDR3 protein. Counted here are approximately 570,000 distinct CDR3 sequences, about 7.6% occurring once; the ten biggest clones make up approximately 12%. This specimen was PBMCs from blood, taken 23 months after vaccination. Receptors were obtained from a man aged 50-75 years who received an inactivated influenza vaccine.

The table lists this clonotype with a few counts. The genes are TRBV10-3 and TRBJ2-7; D not certain. Trimming took off 2 bases at V and 3 bases at J, with 5 bases between the two ends. The CDR3 runs to 12 residues. Germline CDR1 is ENHRY and CDR2 is SYGVKD. The CDR3: CAISETLYEQYF. The CDR3 coding sequence is TGTGCCATCAGTGAGACCCTCTACGAGCAGTACTTC.

There are many counts of this clonotype. V usage is TRBV29-1 and J usage is TRBJ2-7; 7 bases agree with TRBD2. Germline loops: CDR1 SQVTM, CDR2 ANQGSEA. The CDR3 extends over 12 amino acids. Trimming cost V 7 bases and J 2 bases; bases outside gene matches: 5. The CDR3 loop reads CSGGRGPYEQYF. CDR3 DNA: TGCAGCGGTGGGAGGGGACCCTACGAGCAGTACTTC.

About this clonotype: Its ends do not fully match the called genes, so a read error is possible. The V gene is TRBV5-1, the J gene TRBJ2-3, with D perhaps given as TRBD1 or TRBD2 (5 bases each). Germline V gives CDR1 SGHRS, CDR2 YFSETQ. This CDR3 has 15 amino acids. This CDR3 reads CARSWGPQSTDTQYF. As DNA, the CDR3 is TGCGCCAGGAGCTGGGGACCCCAGAGCACAGATACGCAGTATTTT.

This clonotype occurred many times. V and J are TRBV7-9 and TRBJ1-4; a weak D match, TRBD1 (6 bases). Trimming took off 5 bases at V and 8 bases at J, with 21 bases between the two ends. CDR1 is SEHNR and CDR2 is FQNEAQ in the germline V gene (reference sequence). The CDR3 consists of 16 residues. The CDR3 coding sequence is TGTGCCAGCAGCCTAGGTTTATCGGACAGTTACGAAAAACTGTTTTTT. As protein: CASSLGLSDSYEKLFF. The full variable domain, with the rest looked up from reference TRBV7-9 and TRBJ1-4, is DTGVSQNPRHKITKRGQNVTFRCDPISEHNRLYWYRQTLGQGPEFLTYFQNEAQLEKSRLLSDRFSAERPKGSFSTLEIQRTEQGDSAMYLCASSLGLSDSYEKLFFGSGTQLSVL.

In this sample, this clonotype turned up many times. The chain links TRBV5-1 to TRBJ1-1; D remains unclear. The ends were cut back, 0 bases at V and 7 bases at J, with 4 bases in the middle. This CDR3 has 11 amino acids. Germline V gene lookup returns CDR1 SGHRS and CDR2 YFSETQ. CDR3 sequence: CASSLEGEAFF. CDR3 nucleotides: TGCGCCAGCAGCTTGGAGGGTGAAGCTTTCTTT. The variable domain in full, with the rest retrieved from reference TRBV5-1 and TRBJ1-1, is KAGVTQTPRYLIKTRGQQVTLSCSPISGHRSVSWYQQTPGQGLQFLFEYFSETQRNKGNFPGRFSGRQFSNSRSEMNVSTLELGDSALYLCASSLEGEAFFGQGTRLTVV.

This clonotype was counted at least ten times. This chain links TRBV12-3 or TRBV12-4 with TRBJ2-3, with D unclear. Trimming shortened V by 4 bases and J by 4 bases, and 12 bases separated the two germline ends. The CDR3 runs 14 residues. CDR3 nucleotides: TGTGCCAGCAGTTGGGCCGGGCCCGCAGATACGCAGTATTTT. It specifies CASSWAGPADTQYF.

This clonotype appeared a few times. V gene TRBV12-3 or TRBV12-4 combines with J gene TRBJ1-1; 7 bases line up with TRBD1. The trim removed 6 bases at V and 6 bases at J, leaving 7 bases unmatched. There are 13 residues in the CDR3. The chain's CDR3 is CASRRQGTAEAFF. The CDR3, as DNA: TGTGCCAGCAGGCGACAGGGTACTGCTGAAGCTTTCTTT.

The chain is built from TRBV5-1 and TRBJ2-7; D is possibly TRBD1 or TRBD2 (6 bases each). CDR1 and CDR2 from the germline V gene are SGHRS and YFSETQ. Trimming took off 3 bases at V and 1 base at J, with 20 bases between the two ends. The CDR3 is 17 amino acids. This chain's CDR3 is CASSSLSGGRASYEQYF. The DNA of the CDR3 is TGCGCCAGCAGCTCGTTGTCCGGGGGCCGCGCGTCCTACGAGCAGTACTTC.

This clonotype was picked up many times. The CDR3 DNA reads as TGTGCCATCAGTCCACAGGTGACCTTCTCTGGGGCCAACGTCCTGACTTTC. It yields the protein CAISPQVTFSGANVLTF. The rearrangement links TRBV10-3 to TRBJ2-6, with D possibly TRBD1 on 5 matching bases. V was shortened by 5 bases and J by 0 bases, with 14 bases between the two germline ends. The germline CDR1 and CDR2 sequences are ENHRY and SYGVKD. This CDR3 has 17 amino acids.

This clonotype came up many times. The genes are TRBV27 and TRBJ1-6; perhaps TRBD1 as D (5 bases). The V gene's germline CDR1 is MNHEY and CDR2 SMNVEV (reference sequence). The CDR3 contains 14 residues. The ends were cut back, 5 bases at V and 5 bases at J, with 10 bases in the middle. For the CDR3, the DNA is TGTGCCAGCAGTAACCGACAGAATAATTCACCCCTCCACTTT. Translation: CASSNRQNNSPLHF.

This clonotype was counted only a few times. The chain combines TRBV7-2 with TRBJ2-5; 13 positions match TRBD2. The ends lost 3 bases at V and 1 base at J; junction bases unmatched: 5. This CDR3 has 17 residues. CDR1 is SGHTA and CDR2 is FQGNSA in the germline V gene. CDR3 sequence: CASSFLWTSGSQETQYF. The CDR3 region has the DNA TGTGCCAGCAGCTTCTTATGGACTAGCGGGAGCCAAGAGACCCAGTACTTC. Filled out from reference TRBV7-2 and TRBJ2-5, the complete variable domain reads GAGVSQSPSNKVTEKGKDVELRCDPISGHTALYWYRQSLGQGLEFLIYFQGNSAPDKSGLPSDRFSAERTGGSVSTLTIQRTQQEDSAVYLCASSFLWTSGSQETQYFGPGTRLLVL.

The J gene is TRBJ1-1, the V gene TRBV12-3 or TRBV12-4; D uncertain. Deletions cut 1 base from V and 0 bases from J, with 9 bases between. This CDR3 has 15 amino acids. The CDR3 sequence is CASSLGLILNTEAFF. CDR3 DNA sequence: TGTGCCAGCAGTTTAGGACTGATTCTGAACACTGAAGCTTTCTTT.

The rearrangement joins TRBV10-3 to TRBJ2-3; D unresolved. Trimming shortened V by 6 bases and J by 2 bases, and 3 bases separated the two germline ends. In germline, CDR1 is ENHRY, CDR2 SYGVKD. The CDR3 runs 11 residues. The CDR3 bases are TGTGCCATCAGGAACACAGATACGCAGTATTTT. Its translation is CAIRNTDTQYF.